What follows is one T cell receptor (beta chain) and its context. Its cognate antigen is unknown. Each HIV participant was treated in the United States. Survey level was the resolution at which the v3.0 immunoSEQ assay ran. Libraries were prepared by immunoSEQ multiplex PCR; TCRdb keeps only in-frame clonotypes and omits some of them. The sample contains 15,000 to 20,000 clones, 88% of which appear only once. The J segment lost 5 bases and the V segment lost 3 bases, leaving 4 bases of the junction unmatched. This CDR3 is built from 16 residues. Germline CDR1 and CDR2: LNHNV and YYDKDF (reference sequence). The record originates from a study of long-term antiretroviral therapy in people with HIV. The study's findings and limits: Whereas controls had wider CDR3 length ranges, HIV repertoires had narrower ones. Dominance of pre-ART expanded clones persisted, fluctuating and often declining after ART.

The sequencing here drew on unsorted PBMCs, taken 0.7 years before starting antiretroviral therapy. The chain joins TRBV15 to TRBJ2-3; 14 positions match TRBD2. The TCR sequence derives from a man aged 50 to 60 with HIV. CDR3: CATSRTGLAGEDTQYF. The CDR3 DNA reads TGTGCCACCAGCAGGACGGGACTAGCGGGAGAAGATACGCAGTATTTT.